This is a list of T cell receptor beta chains from one sample in a study of blood T cell repertoires in COVID-19. Sequencing used immunoSEQ multiplex PCR; TCRdb keeps in-frame clones, though not all of them. The data contain under 140,000 clones, just over 75% of them singletons. Sequenced: peripheral blood. These receptors all come from a woman aged 80 or older with acute or convalescent COVID-19. Each CDR3 is given with its conserved first and last residue. D genes are given only for firm matches. Size values are once, few and many counts, or a class for expanded clones, and some rows have none.

j_gene	d_gene	v_gene	abundance	len	CDR3nt	CDR3aa
TRBJ2-5	NA	TRBV29-1	NA	13	TGCAGCGTTCGGGACTTGTACCAAGAGACCCAGTACTTC	CSVRDLYQETQYF
TRBJ1-1	TRBD1	TRBV3-1/TRBV3-2	NA	13	TGTGCCAGCAGCCAATTGGGACAGGGGACGGCTTTCTTT	CASSQLGQGTAFF
TRBJ2-2	NA	TRBV6-5	NA	13	TGTGCCAGCCGGAGGCAGCTCACCGGGGAGCTGTTTTTT	CASRRQLTGELFF
TRBJ2-1	NA	TRBV29-1	NA	15	TGCAGCGTTGTGGGGCAGAGGGAGGTTGGCAATGAGCAGTTCTTC	CSVVGQREVGNEQFF
TRBJ1-6	TRBD1	TRBV6-6	NA	16	TGTGCCAGCAGTTCCTACAGGGGGCCGGGAGATTCACCCCTCCACTTT	CASSSYRGPGDSPLHF
TRBJ2-1	NA	TRBV9	NA	15	TGTGCCAGCAGCGCCCTCGGGGAGATAGCGTCTGAGCAGTTCTTC	CASSALGEIASEQFF
TRBJ2-5	TRBD2	TRBV3-1/TRBV3-2	NA	16	TGTGCCAGCAGCCGAGGGCGCGGGGGGGCGGAAAAGACCCAGTACTTC	CASSRGRGGAEKTQYF
TRBJ2-7	NA	TRBV30	few	14	TGTGCCTGGAGTGTACTGGTCCCCGGGAACGAGCAGTACTTC	CAWSVLVPGNEQYF
TRBJ1-6	TRBD1	TRBV4-3	once	15	TGCGCCAGCAGCCAAGATAACAGGGGTAATTCACCCCTCCACTTT	CASSQDNRGNSPLHF
TRBJ1-6	TRBD1	TRBV10-3	NA	17	TGTGCCATCAGTGAGTCGACAGCGACAGGGTTCGATTCACCCCTCCACTTT	CAISESTATGFDSPLHF
TRBJ2-7	TRBD1	TRBV27	NA	15	TGTGCCAGCAGGGCAGGGGGCCGCGGGCCCTACGAGCAGTACTTC	CASRAGGRGPYEQYF
TRBJ2-7	NA	TRBV5-1	once	15	TGCGCCAGCAGCTCCGCCGGGGCAGGGGTCTACGAGCAGTACTTC	CASSSAGAGVYEQYF
TRBJ1-3	NA	TRBV5-1	NA	17	TGCGCCAGCAGCCCCAGCGGGCGAGATAACTCTGGAAACACCATATATTTT	CASSPSGRDNSGNTIYF
TRBJ2-2	NA	TRBV19	NA	15	TGTGCCAGTAGTCCAGACAGGCCGGGGACCGGGGAGCTGTTTTTT	CASSPDRPGTGELFF
TRBJ2-3	NA	TRBV7-6	NA	18	TGTGCCAGCAGCTTAGATTCCTGGGGCAGCTCTAGCACAGATACGCAGTATTTT	CASSLDSWGSSSTDTQYF
TRBJ2-3	TRBD2	TRBV7-2	NA	14	TGTGCCAGCAGCTTATCGGGGGGTGTTGATACGCAGTATTTT	CASSLSGGVDTQYF
TRBJ1-2	NA	TRBV3-1/TRBV3-2	NA	14	TGTGCCAGCAGCCAAGATTTTAGGGGTGGAGGCTACACCTTC	CASSQDFRGGGYTF
TRBJ2-5	NA	TRBV3-1/TRBV3-2	NA	15	TGTGCCAGCAGCCAGGGAGTCACCGGGCTAGAGACCCAGTACTTC	CASSQGVTGLETQYF
TRBJ1-4	NA	TRBV3-1/TRBV3-2	once	13	TGTGCCAGCAGCCTCCCCGGACTGGGAAAACTGTTTTTT	CASSLPGLGKLFF
TRBJ1-1	TRBD1	TRBV2	NA	15	TGTGCCAGCAGTGAACAGGGGGCACGGAACACTGAAGCTTTCTTT	CASSEQGARNTEAFF
TRBJ2-5	NA	TRBV5-6	NA	17	TGTGCCAGCAGCCTAGCCCCGGGACGGGAGATCCAAGAGACCCAGTACTTC	CASSLAPGREIQETQYF
TRBJ2-1	TRBD1	TRBV11-2	NA	13	TGTGCCAGCAGCTGGACAGGGGAGGGTGAGCAGTTCTTC	CASSWTGEGEQFF
TRBJ2-3	NA	TRBV6-7	NA	16	TGTGCCAGCAGTTACTCGTACAGGATAAGCACAGATACGCAGTATTTT	CASSYSYRISTDTQYF
TRBJ1-2	TRBD1	TRBV3-1/TRBV3-2	NA	16	TGTGCCAGCAGCCAAGTCGCGGGAGGGGGCGCGGATGGCTACACCTTC	CASSQVAGGGADGYTF
TRBJ1-5	NA	TRBV7-2	NA	16	TGTGCCAGCAGCTTACAGGGCGCTCGTAGCAATCAGCCCCAGCATTTT	CASSLQGARSNQPQHF
TRBJ2-2	TRBD2	TRBV5-4	NA	15	TGTGCCAGCACCAAAGCGGGAGCCCTAGCCGGGGAGCTGTTTTTT	CASTKAGALAGELFF
TRBJ1-1	TRBD1	TRBV7-2	NA	14	TGTGCCAGCAGCTGGTCTCGGGACAGCCTAAAAGCTTTCTTT	CASSWSRDSLKAFF
TRBJ2-3	TRBD2	TRBV18	NA	16	TGTGCCAGCTCAGCCGGGACTAGCGTCATCTCAGATACGCAGTATTTT	CASSAGTSVISDTQYF
TRBJ1-2	TRBD1	TRBV7-2	NA	15	TGTGCCAGCAGGGGACAGGGGGCTAAAGGCTATGGCTACACCTTC	CASRGQGAKGYGYTF
TRBJ2-7	NA	TRBV5-6	NA	14	TGTGCCAGCAGCTTGGCCGCGAACTCCTACGAGCAGTACTTC	CASSLAANSYEQYF
TRBJ1-1	NA	TRBV19	NA	14	TGTGCCAGGGTTCAGGGGAGTCTTAACACTGAAGCTTTCTTT	CARVQGSLNTEAFF